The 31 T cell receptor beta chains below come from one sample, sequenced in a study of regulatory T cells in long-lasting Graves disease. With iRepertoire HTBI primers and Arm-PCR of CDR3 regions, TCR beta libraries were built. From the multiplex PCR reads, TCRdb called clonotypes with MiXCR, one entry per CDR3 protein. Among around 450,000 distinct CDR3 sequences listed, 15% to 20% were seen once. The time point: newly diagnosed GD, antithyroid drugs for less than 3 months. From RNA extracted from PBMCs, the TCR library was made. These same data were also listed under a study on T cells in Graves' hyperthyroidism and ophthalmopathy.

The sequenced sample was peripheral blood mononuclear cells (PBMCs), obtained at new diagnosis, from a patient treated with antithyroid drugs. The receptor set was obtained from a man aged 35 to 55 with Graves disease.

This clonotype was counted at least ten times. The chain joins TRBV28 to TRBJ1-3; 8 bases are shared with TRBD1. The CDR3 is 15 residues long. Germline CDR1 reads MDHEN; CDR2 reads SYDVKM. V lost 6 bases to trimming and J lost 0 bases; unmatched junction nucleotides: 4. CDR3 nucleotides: TGTGCCAGCAGCTTGGACAGGGTCTCTGGAAACACCATATATTTT. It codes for CASSLDRVSGNTIYF.

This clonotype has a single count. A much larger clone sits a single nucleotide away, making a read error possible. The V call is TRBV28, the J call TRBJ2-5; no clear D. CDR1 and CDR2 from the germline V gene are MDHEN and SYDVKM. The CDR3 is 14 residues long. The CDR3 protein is CASSPPGTQKTQYF. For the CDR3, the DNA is TGTGCCAGCAGTCCGCCCGGAACCCAAAAGACCCAGTACTTC.

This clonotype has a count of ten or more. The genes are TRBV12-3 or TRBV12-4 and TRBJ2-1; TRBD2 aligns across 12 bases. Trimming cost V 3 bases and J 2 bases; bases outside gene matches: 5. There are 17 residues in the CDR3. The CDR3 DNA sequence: TGTGCCAGCAGTTTGTCGACTAGCGGGAGAACCTACAATGAGCAGTTCTTC. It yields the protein CASSLSTSGRTYNEQFF.

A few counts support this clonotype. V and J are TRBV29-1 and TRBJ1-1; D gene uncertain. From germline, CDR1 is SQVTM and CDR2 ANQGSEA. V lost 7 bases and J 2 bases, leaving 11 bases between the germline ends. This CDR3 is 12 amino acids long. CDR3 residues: CSALAGNTEAFF. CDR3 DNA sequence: TGCAGCGCCCTGGCGGGTAACACTGAAGCTTTCTTT.

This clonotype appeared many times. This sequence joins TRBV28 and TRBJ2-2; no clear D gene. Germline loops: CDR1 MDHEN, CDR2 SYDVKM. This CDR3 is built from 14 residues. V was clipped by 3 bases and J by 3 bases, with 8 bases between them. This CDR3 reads CASSFPVDTGELFF. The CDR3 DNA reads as TGTGCCAGCAGTTTCCCGGTAGACACCGGGGAGCTGTTTTTT.

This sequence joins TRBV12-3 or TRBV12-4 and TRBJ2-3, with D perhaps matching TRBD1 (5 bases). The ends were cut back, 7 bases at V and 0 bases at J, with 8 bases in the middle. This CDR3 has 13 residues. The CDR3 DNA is TGTGCCAGCAACACAGGTAGCACAGATACGCAGTATTTT. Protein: CASNTGSTDTQYF.

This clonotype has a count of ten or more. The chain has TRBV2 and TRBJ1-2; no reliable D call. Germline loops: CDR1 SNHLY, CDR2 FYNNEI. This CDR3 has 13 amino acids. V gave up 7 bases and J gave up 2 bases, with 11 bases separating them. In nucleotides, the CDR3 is TGTGCCAGCAATCTCGGTCAGAACTATGGCTACACCTTC. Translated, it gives CASNLGQNYGYTF.

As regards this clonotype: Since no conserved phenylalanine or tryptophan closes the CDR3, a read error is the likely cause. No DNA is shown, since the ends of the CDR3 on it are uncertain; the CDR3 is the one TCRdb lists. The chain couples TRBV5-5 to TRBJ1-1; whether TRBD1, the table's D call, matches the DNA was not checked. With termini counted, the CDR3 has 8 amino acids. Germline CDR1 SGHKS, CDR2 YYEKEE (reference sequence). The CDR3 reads CASSLAGV.

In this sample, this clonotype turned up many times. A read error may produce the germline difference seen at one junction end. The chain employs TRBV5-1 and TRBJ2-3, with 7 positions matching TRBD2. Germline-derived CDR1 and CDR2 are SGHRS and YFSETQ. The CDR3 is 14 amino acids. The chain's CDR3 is CASSLHGRTDTQYF. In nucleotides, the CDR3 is TGTGCCAGCAGCTTGCACGGGAGGACAGATACGCAGTATTTT.

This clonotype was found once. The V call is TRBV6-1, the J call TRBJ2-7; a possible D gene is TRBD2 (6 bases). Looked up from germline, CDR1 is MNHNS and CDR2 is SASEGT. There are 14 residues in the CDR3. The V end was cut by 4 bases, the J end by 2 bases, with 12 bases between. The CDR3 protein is CASSVYGSPYEQYF. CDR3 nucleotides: TGTGCCAGCAGTGTATACGGGAGCCCCTACGAGCAGTACTTC.

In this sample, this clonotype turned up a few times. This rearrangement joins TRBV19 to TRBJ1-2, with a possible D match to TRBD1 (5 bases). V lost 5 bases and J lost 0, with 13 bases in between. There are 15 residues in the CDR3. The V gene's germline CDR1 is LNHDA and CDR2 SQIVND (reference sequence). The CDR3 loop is CASSPSRDSNYGYTF. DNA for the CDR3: TGTGCCAGTAGTCCCTCCCGGGACTCTAACTATGGCTACACCTTC.

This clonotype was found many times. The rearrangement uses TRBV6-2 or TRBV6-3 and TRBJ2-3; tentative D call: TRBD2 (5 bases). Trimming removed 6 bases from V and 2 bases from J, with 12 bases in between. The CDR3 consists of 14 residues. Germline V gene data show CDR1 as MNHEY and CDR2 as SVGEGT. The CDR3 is CASSLDLNTDTQYF. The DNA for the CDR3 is TGTGCCAGCAGCCTGGACTTAAACACAGATACGCAGTATTTT.

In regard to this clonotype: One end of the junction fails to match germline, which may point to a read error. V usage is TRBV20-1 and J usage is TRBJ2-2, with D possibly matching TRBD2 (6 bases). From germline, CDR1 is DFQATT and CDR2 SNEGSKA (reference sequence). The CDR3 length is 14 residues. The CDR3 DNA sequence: TGCAGTGCTAGAGATCTTGGGTTCGCCGGGGGGCTGTTTTTT. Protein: CSARDLGFAGGLFF.

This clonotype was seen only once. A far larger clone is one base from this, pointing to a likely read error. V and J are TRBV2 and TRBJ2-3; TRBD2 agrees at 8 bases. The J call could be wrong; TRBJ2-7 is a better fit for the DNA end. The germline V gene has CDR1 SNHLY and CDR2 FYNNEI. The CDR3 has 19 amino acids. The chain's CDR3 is CASSHITSGRTRRDNEQYF. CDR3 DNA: TGTGCCAGCAGTCATATTACTAGCGGCAGAACCCGACGCGACAATGAGCAGTACTTC.

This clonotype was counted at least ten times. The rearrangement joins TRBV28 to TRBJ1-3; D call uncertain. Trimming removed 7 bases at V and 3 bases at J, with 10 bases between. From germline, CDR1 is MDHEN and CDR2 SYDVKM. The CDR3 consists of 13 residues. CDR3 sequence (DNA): TGTGCCAGCATCGGGTCTGGTGGAAACACCATATATTTT. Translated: CASIGSGGNTIYF.

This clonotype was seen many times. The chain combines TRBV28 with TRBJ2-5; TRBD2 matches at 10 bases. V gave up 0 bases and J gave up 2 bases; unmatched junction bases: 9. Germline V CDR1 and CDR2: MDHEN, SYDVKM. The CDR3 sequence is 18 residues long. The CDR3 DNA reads TGTGCCAGCAGTTTATGGCTAGCGGGAGATGGGGAACAAGAGACCCAGTACTTC. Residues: CASSLWLAGDGEQETQYF.

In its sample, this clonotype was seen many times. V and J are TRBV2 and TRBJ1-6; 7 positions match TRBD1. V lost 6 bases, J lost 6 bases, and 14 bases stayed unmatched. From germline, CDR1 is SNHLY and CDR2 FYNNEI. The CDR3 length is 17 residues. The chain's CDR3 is CASRTQPGQNFNSPLHF. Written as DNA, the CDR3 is TGTGCCAGCAGAACGCAACCGGGACAGAACTTTAATTCACCCCTCCACTTT.

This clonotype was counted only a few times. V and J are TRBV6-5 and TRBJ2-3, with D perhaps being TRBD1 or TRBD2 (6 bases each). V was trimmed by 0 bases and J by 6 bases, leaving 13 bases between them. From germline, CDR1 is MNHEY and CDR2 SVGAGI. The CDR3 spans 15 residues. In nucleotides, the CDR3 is TGTGCCAGCAGTTACTCGCCCCAGGGGAGGGATACGCAGTATTTT. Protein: CASSYSPQGRDTQYF.

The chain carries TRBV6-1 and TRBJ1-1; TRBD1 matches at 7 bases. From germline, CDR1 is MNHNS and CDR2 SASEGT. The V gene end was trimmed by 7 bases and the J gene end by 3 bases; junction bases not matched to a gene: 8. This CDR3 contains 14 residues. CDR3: CASNEQGIDTEAFF. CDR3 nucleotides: TGTGCCAGCAACGAACAGGGGATCGACACTGAAGCTTTCTTT.

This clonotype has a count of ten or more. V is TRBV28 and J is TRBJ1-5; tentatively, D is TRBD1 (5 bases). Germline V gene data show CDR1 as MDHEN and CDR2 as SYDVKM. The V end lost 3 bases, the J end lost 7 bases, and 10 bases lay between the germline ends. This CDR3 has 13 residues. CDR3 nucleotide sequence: TGTGCCAGCAGTTTCGTGGGGCTCCAGCCCCAGCATTTT. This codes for CASSFVGLQPQHF.

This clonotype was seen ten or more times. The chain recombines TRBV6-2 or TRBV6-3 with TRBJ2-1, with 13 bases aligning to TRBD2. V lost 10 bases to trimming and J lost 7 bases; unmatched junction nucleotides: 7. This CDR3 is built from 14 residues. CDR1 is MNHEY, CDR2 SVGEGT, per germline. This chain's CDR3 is CATKLAGGSNEQFF. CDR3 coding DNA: TGTGCCACAAAACTAGCGGGAGGGAGTAATGAGCAGTTCTTC.

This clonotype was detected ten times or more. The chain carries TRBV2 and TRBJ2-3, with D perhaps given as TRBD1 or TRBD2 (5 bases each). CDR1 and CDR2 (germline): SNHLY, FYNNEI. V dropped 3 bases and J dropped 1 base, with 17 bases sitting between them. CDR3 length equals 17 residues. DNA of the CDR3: TGTGCCAGCAGTGACCCTGGGGACGCGAGTCGCACAGATACGCAGTATTTT. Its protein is CASSDPGDASRTDTQYF.

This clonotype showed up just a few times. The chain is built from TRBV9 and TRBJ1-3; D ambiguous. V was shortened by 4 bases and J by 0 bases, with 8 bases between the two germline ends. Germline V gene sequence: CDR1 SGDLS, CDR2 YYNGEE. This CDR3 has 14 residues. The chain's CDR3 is CASSPAASGNTIYF. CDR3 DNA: TGTGCCAGCAGCCCCGCGGCCTCTGGAAACACCATATATTTT. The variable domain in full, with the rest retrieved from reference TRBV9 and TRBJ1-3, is DSGVTQTPKHLITATGQRVTLRCSPRSGDLSVYWYQQSLDQGLQFLIQYYNGEERAKGNILERFSAQQFPDLHSELNLSSLELGDSALYFCASSPAASGNTIYFGEGSWLTVV.

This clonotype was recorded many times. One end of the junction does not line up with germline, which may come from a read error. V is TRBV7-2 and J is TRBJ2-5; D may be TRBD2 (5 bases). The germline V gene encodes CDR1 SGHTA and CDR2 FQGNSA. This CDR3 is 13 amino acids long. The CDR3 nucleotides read TGTGCCAGCAGTTTAGCGTGGGAGGAGACCCAGTACTTC. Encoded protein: CASSLAWEETQYF.

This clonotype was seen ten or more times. The CDR3 region has the DNA TGTGCCAGCAGCTTGGACAGATCTTATGGCTACACCTTC. Residues: CASSLDRSYGYTF. This sequence joins TRBV5-6 and TRBJ1-2; D call uncertain. Germline CDR1 and CDR2: SGHDT and YYEEEE. This CDR3 spans 13 amino acids. Trimming pared 0 bases from V and 5 bases from J, leaving 8 bases between.

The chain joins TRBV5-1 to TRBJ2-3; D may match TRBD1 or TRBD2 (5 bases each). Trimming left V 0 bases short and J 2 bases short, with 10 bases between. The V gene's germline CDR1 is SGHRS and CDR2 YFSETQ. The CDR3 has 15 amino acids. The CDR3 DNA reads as TGCGCCAGCAGCTTGGATGGGACCAACACAGATACGCAGTATTTT. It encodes CASSLDGTNTDTQYF.

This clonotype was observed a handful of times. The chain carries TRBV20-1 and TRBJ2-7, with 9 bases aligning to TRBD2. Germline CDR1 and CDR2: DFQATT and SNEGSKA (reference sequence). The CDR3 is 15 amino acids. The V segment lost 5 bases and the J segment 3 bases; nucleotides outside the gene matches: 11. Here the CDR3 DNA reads TGCAGTGCTTATAATATAGCGGGAGACCTCTACGAGCAGTACTTC. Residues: CSAYNIAGDLYEQYF.

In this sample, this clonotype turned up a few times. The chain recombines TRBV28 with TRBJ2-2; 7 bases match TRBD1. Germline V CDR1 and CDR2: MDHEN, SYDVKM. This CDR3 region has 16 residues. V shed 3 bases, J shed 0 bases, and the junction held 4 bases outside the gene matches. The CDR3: CASSFLGQANTGELFF. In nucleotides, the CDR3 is TGTGCCAGCAGTTTTCTTGGACAGGCGAACACCGGGGAGCTGTTTTTT.

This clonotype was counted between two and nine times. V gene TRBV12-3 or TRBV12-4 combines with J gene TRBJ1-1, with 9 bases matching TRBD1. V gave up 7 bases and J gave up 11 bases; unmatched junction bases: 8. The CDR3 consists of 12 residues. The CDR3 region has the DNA TGTGCCAGCAAGACAGGGACAGGGACCGCTTTCTTT. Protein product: CASKTGTGTAFF.

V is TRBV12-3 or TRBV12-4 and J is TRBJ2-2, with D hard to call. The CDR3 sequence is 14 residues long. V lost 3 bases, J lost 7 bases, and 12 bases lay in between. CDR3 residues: CASSFLGSVGELFF. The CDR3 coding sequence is TGTGCCAGCAGTTTTTTGGGGTCGGTCGGGGAGCTGTTTTTT.

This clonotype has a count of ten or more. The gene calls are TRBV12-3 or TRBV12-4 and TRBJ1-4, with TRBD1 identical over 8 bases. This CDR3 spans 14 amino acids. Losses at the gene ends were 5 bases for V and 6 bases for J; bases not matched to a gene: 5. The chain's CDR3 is CASSRQGSDEKLFF. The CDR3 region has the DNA TGTGCCAGCAGTCGACAGGGGTCAGATGAAAAACTGTTTTTT.